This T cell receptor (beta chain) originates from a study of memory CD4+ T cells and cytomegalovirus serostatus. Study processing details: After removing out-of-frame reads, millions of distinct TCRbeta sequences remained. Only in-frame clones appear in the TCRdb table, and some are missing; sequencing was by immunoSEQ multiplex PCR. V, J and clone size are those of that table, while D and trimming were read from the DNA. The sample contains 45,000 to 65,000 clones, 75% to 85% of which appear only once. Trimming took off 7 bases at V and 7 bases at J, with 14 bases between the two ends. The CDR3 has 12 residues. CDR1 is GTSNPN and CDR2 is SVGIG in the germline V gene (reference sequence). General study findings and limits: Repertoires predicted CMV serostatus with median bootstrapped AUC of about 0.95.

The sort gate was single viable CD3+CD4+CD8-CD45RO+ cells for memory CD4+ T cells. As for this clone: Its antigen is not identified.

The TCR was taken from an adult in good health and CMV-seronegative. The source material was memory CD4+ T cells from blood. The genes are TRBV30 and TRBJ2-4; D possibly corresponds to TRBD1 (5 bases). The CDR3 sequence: CAFQGMGNIQYF. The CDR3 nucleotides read TGTGCCTTTCAGGGAATGGGGAACATTCAGTACTTC.